This TCR beta chain was observed in a study of CD8 T cells in ankylosing spondylitis. TCRdb re-called the 5' RACE reads through MiXCR, storing one row per CDR3 protein. The sample carries about 42,000 distinct CDR3 sequences, roughly 2.6% recorded once. Germline assignment: CDR1 SGDLS and CDR2 YYNGEE. There are 16 residues in the CDR3. With 3 bases removed from V and 0 bases from J, the gap between germline ends came to 13 bases. In its sample, this clonotype was seen a few times. The antigen is undetermined. Broader study findings: Disease-associated clonotypes exhibited CD8+ identity and were relatively infrequent in peripheral blood.

The receptor was isolated from a male donor with ankylosing spondylitis or in good health (not recorded which). The specimen sequenced was blood, either unsorted or a sorted T cell fraction (not recorded which). V and J are TRBV9 and TRBJ1-3; D not resolved. This CDR3 reads CASSAIGRNSGNTIYF. The CDR3 nucleotides read TGTGCCAGCAGCGCCATTGGACGCAACTCTGGAAACACCATATATTTT.